A single sample is the source of the 9 T cell receptor beta chains below, sequenced in a study of blood T cell repertoires in COVID-19. TCRdb keeps only in-frame clones here, not all; method: immunoSEQ multiplex PCR. The sample contains 200,000 or so clones, 80% to 85% of which appear only once. Sequenced sample: peripheral blood. These receptors were taken from a woman aged 25-40 years who had recovered from COVID-19.

The V and J genes are TRBV27 and TRBJ2-1, with 8 bases matching TRBD1. Germline V gene data show CDR1 as MNHEY and CDR2 as SMNVEV (reference sequence). The CDR3 extends over 15 amino acids. Trimming at V came to 4 bases and at J to 6 bases, leaving 8 bases not matched to a gene. CDR3 sequence (DNA): TGTGCCAGCAGTTCCACCGGACAGGGCAGCAATGAGCAGTTCTTC. The encoded protein is CASSSTGQGSNEQFF.

This clone was seen once. CDR3 in DNA: TGTGCCACCAGTGACCCCCAGAACACCGGGGAGCTGTTTTTT. Amino acids: CATSDPQNTGELFF. The chain uses TRBV24-1 and TRBJ2-2; unclear D gene. This CDR3 has 14 residues. Germline CDR1 reads KGHDR; CDR2 reads SFDVKD. V was pared by 4 bases and J by 1 base, with 6 bases between.

This clone has only one observation. The V call is TRBV19, the J call TRBJ2-2; D may be TRBD1 (7 bases). The CDR3 extends over 15 amino acids. With 9 bases removed from V and 0 bases from J, the gap between germline ends came to 14 bases. Germline V CDR1 and CDR2: LNHDA, SQIVND (reference sequence). The CDR3 nucleotides read TGTGCCAGCGAGACAGGGAGGTCGAACACCGGGGAGCTGTTTTTT. Its protein product is CASETGRSNTGELFF. Supplemented by reference TRBV19 and TRBJ2-2, the full variable domain reads DGGITQSPKYLFRKEGQNVTLSCEQNLNHDAMYWYRQDPGQGLRLIYYSQIVNDFQKGDIAEGYSVSREKKESFPLTVTSAQKNPTAFYLCASETGRSNTGELFFGEGSRLTVL.

The chain is built from TRBV25-1 and TRBJ1-1; 7 positions match TRBD1. The CDR3 sequence is 15 residues long. V trimming: 1 base; J trimming: 1 base; junction bases outside the gene matches: 3. Germline lookup yields CDR1 MGHDK and CDR2 SYGVNS. The CDR3 region has the DNA TGTGCCAGCAGTGAATTGGGGGACAGGAACACTGAAGCTTTCTTT. As protein: CASSELGDRNTEAFF. The whole variable domain, filled in from reference TRBV25-1 and TRBJ1-1, reads EADIYQTPRYLVIGTGKKITLECSQTMGHDKMYWYQQDPGMELHLIHYSYGVNSTEKGDLSSESTVSRIRTEHFPLTLESARPSHTSQYLCASSELGDRNTEAFFGQGTRLTVV.

This clone was seen only once. The V call is TRBV18, the J call TRBJ1-5; tentatively, D is TRBD1 (5 bases). Germline V gives CDR1 KGHSH, CDR2 LQKENI. The V and J ends lost 2 bases and 8 bases respectively, with 13 bases between them. The length of the CDR3 is 14 residues. Here the CDR3 DNA reads TGTGCCAGCTCACCAGGACACCCTTTGGAGCCCCAGCATTTT. This codes for CASSPGHPLEPQHF.

This clone was detected once. The rearrangement uses TRBV5-1 and TRBJ2-3; 13 nucleotides agree with TRBD2. The CDR3 is made up of 18 amino acids. Germline V gives CDR1 SGHRS, CDR2 YFSETQ. J lost 0 bases, V lost 1 base, and 5 bases had no gene match. CDR3 sequence (DNA): TGCGCCAGCAGCTTGATAGGGACTAGCGGGACCAGCACAGATACGCAGTATTTT. It yields the protein CASSLIGTSGTSTDTQYF.

The sample holds one count of this clone. The chain combines TRBV19 with TRBJ2-7, with 7 bases lining up with TRBD1. J lost 3 bases, V lost 10 bases, and 6 bases had no gene match. From germline, CDR1 is LNHDA and CDR2 SQIVND (reference sequence). The CDR3 length is 12 residues. This chain's CDR3 is CATRTGDYEQYF. The CDR3, as DNA: TGTGCCACTCGAACAGGGGACTACGAGCAGTACTTC. The full variable domain, its missing parts supplied by reference TRBV19 and TRBJ2-7, is DGGITQSPKYLFRKEGQNVTLSCEQNLNHDAMYWYRQDPGQGLRLIYYSQIVNDFQKGDIAEGYSVSREKKESFPLTVTSAQKNPTAFYLCATRTGDYEQYFGPGTRLTVT.

This clone showed up just a few times. The chain has TRBV2 and TRBJ2-7, with TRBD2 identical over 8 bases. V gave up 5 bases and J gave up 6 bases; unmatched junction bases: 9. From germline, CDR1 is SNHLY and CDR2 FYNNEI. The CDR3 totals 14 residues. The CDR3 is CASSYSAGEFEQYF. The CDR3, as DNA: TGTGCCAGCAGTTACTCAGCGGGAGAATTCGAGCAGTACTTC.

This chain links TRBV29-1 with TRBJ1-1; 9 nucleotides line up with TRBD1. CDR1 and CDR2 (germline): SQVTM, ANQGSEA. This CDR3 has 14 amino acids. The V and J ends lost 4 bases and 0 bases, in that order; junction bases with no gene match: 3. CDR3: CSVGQGVMNTEAFF. For the CDR3, the DNA is TGCAGCGTTGGACAGGGGGTAATGAACACTGAAGCTTTCTTT.